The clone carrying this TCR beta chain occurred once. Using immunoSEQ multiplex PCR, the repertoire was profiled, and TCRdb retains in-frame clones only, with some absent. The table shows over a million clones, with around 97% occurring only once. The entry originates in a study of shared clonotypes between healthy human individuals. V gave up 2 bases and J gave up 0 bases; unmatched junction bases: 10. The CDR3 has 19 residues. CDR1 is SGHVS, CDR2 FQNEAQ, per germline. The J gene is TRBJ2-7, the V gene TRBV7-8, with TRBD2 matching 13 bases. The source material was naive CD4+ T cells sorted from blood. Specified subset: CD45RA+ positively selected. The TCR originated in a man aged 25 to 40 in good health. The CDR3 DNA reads TGTGCCAGCAGCTTATTACGCGGGACTAGCGGGATAAGCTCCTACGAGCAGTACTTC. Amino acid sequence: CASSLLRGTSGISSYEQYF.